The 24 T cell receptor beta chains in this list originate from one sample, sequenced in a study of PD-1 blockade in classical Hodgkin lymphoma. The repertoire was sequenced with immunoSEQ multiplex PCR; TCRdb's copy has only in-frame clones and lacks some. The repertoire includes under 95,000 clones, about 93% of them detected once, and roughly 2.6% sits in the top ten. There was relapse after autologous stem cell transplantation in every patient, and there was variation in brentuximab vedotin exposure. Source: peripheral blood mononuclear cells (PBMCs), taken before the second cycle of nivolumab. All receptors come from a human donor with classical Hodgkin lymphoma.

The chain joins TRBV6-5 to TRBJ2-7, with TRBD1 as a possible D gene (5 bases). CDR3 length: 14 residues. Trimming took 5 bases from V and 2 from J, leaving 13 bases between them. CDR1 and CDR2 (germline): MNHEY, SVGAGI. This chain's CDR3 is CASSTMVGPYEQYF. The CDR3 DNA reads as TGTGCCAGCAGTACCATGGTGGGGCCCTACGAGCAGTACTTC.

This clone has just one count. The chain recombines TRBV7-6 with TRBJ2-3; 7 bases are a match to TRBD2. CDR1 and CDR2 (germline): SGHVS, FNYEAQ. Germline trimming cut 1 base from V and 3 bases from J; bases unmatched to any gene: 7. The CDR3 totals 16 residues. CDR3: CASSLGAGAWTDTQYF. For the CDR3, the DNA is TGTGCCAGCAGCTTAGGGGCGGGAGCGTGGACAGATACGCAGTATTTT.

The chain is built from TRBV6-1 and TRBJ1-1; tentative D call: TRBD1 (5 bases). Germline V gives CDR1 MNHNS, CDR2 SASEGT. Trimming took off 8 bases at V and 2 bases at J, with 12 bases between the two ends. The length of the CDR3 is 13 residues. The CDR3 DNA sequence: TGTGCCAGCCGACCAGGGCAAAACACTGAAGCTTTCTTT. Translated: CASRPGQNTEAFF.

This clone is a singleton in its sample. The J gene is TRBJ2-1, the V gene TRBV6-4; D ambiguous. V lost 4 bases to trimming and J lost 0 bases, with 10 bases between them. CDR1 MRHNA and CDR2 SNTAGT come from the germline V gene. There are 15 residues in the CDR3. The CDR3 sequence: CASSAGGDSYNEQFF. The CDR3 DNA reads TGTGCCAGCAGTGCAGGCGGAGACTCCTACAATGAGCAGTTCTTC.

CDR3 in amino acids: CASSPRTSTGVETQYF. The CDR3 bases are TGTGCCAGTAGCCCACGAACTAGCACGGGGGTAGAGACCCAGTACTTC. The J gene is TRBJ2-5, the V gene TRBV19; D may be TRBD2 (6 bases). The CDR3 is 16 residues long. CDR1 is LNHDA and CDR2 is SQIVND in the germline V gene (reference sequence). Between the trimmed V and J ends, which lost 6 bases and 4 bases, there was a span of 21 bases.

V is TRBV27 and J is TRBJ2-1; TRBD2 aligns across 9 bases. The length of the CDR3 is 15 residues. After removal of 1 base from V and 6 bases from J, the junction contained 4 bases not matched to a gene. Germline V gene lookup returns CDR1 MNHEY and CDR2 SMNVEV (reference sequence). The CDR3 DNA reads TGTGCCAGCAGTTTATGGGGCGGGAGGGCCAATGAGCAGTTCTTC. Protein: CASSLWGGRANEQFF.

The chain carries TRBV7-9 and TRBJ2-2, with TRBD2 matching 7 bases. CDR3 length: 13 amino acids. In germline, CDR1 is SEHNR, CDR2 FQNEAQ (reference sequence). After removal of 3 bases from V and 5 bases from J, the junction contained 0 bases not matched to a gene. For the CDR3, the DNA is TGTGCCAGCAGCTTCGGGGGGACCGGGGAGCTGTTTTTT. This sequence encodes CASSFGGTGELFF. Using reference TRBV7-9 and TRBJ2-2 for the parts outside the CDR3, the full variable domain is DTGVSQNPRHKITKRGQNVTFRCDPISEHNRLYWYRQTLGQGPEFLTYFQNEAQLEKSRLLSDRFSAERPKGSFSTLEIQRTEQGDSAMYLCASSFGGTGELFFGEGSRLTVL.

The chain carries TRBV5-1 and TRBJ2-1; the match to TRBD2 covers 7 bases. This CDR3 is built from 15 residues. J gave up 3 bases and V 6 bases, and 9 bases lay outside the gene matches. Germline V CDR1 and CDR2: SGHRS, YFSETQ. CDR3 bases: TGCGCCAGCAAGGGCGGGAGTTACCTCTACAATGAGCAGTTCTTC. The encoded protein is CASKGGSYLYNEQFF.

The V call is TRBV15, the J call TRBJ2-7, with 11 bases identical to TRBD2. This CDR3 region has 14 residues. The germline V gene has CDR1 LNHNV and CDR2 YYDKDF (reference sequence). V was pared by 8 bases and J by 3 bases, with 6 bases of the junction left unmatched. CDR3 residues: CATAMGLADYEQYF. Here the CDR3 DNA reads TGTGCCACCGCCATGGGACTAGCGGACTACGAGCAGTACTTC.

This clone was picked up one time. The chain recombines TRBV18 with TRBJ1-5; no definite D call. V lost 4 bases and J 2 bases, leaving 12 bases between the germline ends. CDR3 length equals 15 residues. CDR1 is KGHSH and CDR2 is LQKENI in the germline V gene. The CDR3 DNA sequence: TGTGCCAGCTCACTTCAATCAGGAGGCAATCAGCCCCAGCATTTT. Translating it yields CASSLQSGGNQPQHF. The whole variable domain, filled in from reference TRBV18 and TRBJ1-5, reads NAGVMQNPRHLVRRRGQEARLRCSPMKGHSHVYWYRQLPEEGLKFMVYLQKENIIDESGMPKERFSAEFPKEGPSILRIQQVVRGDSAAYFCASSLQSGGNQPQHFGDGTRLSIL.

A single count supports this clone. CDR3 nucleotide sequence: TGTGCCAGCAGCCAATACAGGGGGTTCGGCTACACCTTC. Protein sequence: CASSQYRGFGYTF. V is TRBV13 and J is TRBJ1-2, with 8 bases lining up with TRBD1. CDR1 and CDR2 (germline): PRHDT, FYEKMQ (reference sequence). The CDR3 runs 13 residues. After removal of 5 bases from V and 8 bases from J, the junction contained 7 bases not matched to a gene.

The chain is built from TRBV6-5 and TRBJ2-7; D not certain. Germline-derived CDR1 and CDR2 are MNHEY and SVGAGI. The CDR3 has 13 residues. The V end lost 10 bases, the J end lost 2 bases, and 15 bases lay between the germline ends. The DNA for the CDR3 is TGTGCCACCAAGGGTATCCGAGCCTACGAGCAGTACTTC. It specifies CATKGIRAYEQYF.

The chain couples TRBV7-9 to TRBJ2-2; D gene ambiguous. The V end lost 9 bases, the J end lost 0 bases, and 11 bases lay between the germline ends. The CDR3 is made up of 14 amino acids. Germline CDR1 and CDR2: SEHNR and FQNEAQ (reference sequence). In DNA form, the CDR3 reads TGTGCCAGTAAAACAGAAGCGAACACCGGGGAGCTGTTTTTT. Translation: CASKTEANTGELFF.

This chain connects TRBV9 to TRBJ1-3; D is unclear. Germline-derived CDR1 and CDR2 are SGDLS and YYNGEE. This CDR3 is built from 18 residues. Trimming removed 4 bases at V and 3 bases at J, with 23 bases between. CDR3 nucleotides: TGTGCCAGCAGCCCACCCTTTGCTGGCGGCCCACATGGAAACACCATATATTTT. Translated, it gives CASSPPFAGGPHGNTIYF. Full variable domain (missing parts from reference TRBV9 and TRBJ1-3): DSGVTQTPKHLITATGQRVTLRCSPRSGDLSVYWYQQSLDQGLQFLIQYYNGEERAKGNILERFSAQQFPDLHSELNLSSLELGDSALYFCASSPPFAGGPHGNTIYFGEGSWLTVV.

This chain joins TRBV5-1 and TRBJ1-1; D remains ambiguous. The V end lost 0 bases, the J end lost 6 bases, and 9 bases lay between the germline ends. The CDR3 loop spans 13 amino acids. Germline CDR1 is SGHRS and CDR2 is YFSETQ. The CDR3 region is CASSLEGRPEAFF. CDR3 coding DNA: TGCGCCAGCAGCTTGGAGGGTAGGCCTGAAGCTTTCTTT.

The gene calls are TRBV6-1 and TRBJ2-7, with 8 positions matching TRBD2. From germline, CDR1 is MNHNS and CDR2 SASEGT. Trimming at V came to 5 bases and at J to 3 bases, leaving 3 bases not matched to a gene. This CDR3 is 13 amino acids long. The DNA of the CDR3 is TGTGCCAGCAGTCGGACTAGCTACTACGAGCAGTACTTC. Protein product: CASSRTSYYEQYF.

The chain carries TRBV28 and TRBJ2-2; weak D call: TRBD1 (5 bases). V was pared by 5 bases and J by 2 bases, with 15 bases between. CDR3 length: 16 amino acids. Germline CDR1 is MDHEN and CDR2 is SYDVKM. CDR3: CASSLMQGSNTGELFF. CDR3 DNA: TGTGCCAGCAGTCTAATGCAGGGATCTAACACCGGGGAGCTGTTTTTT.

The chain combines TRBV2 with TRBJ2-1; 9 nucleotides align to TRBD1. Germline V lookup: CDR1 SNHLY, CDR2 FYNNEI. This CDR3 is 16 amino acids long. V lost 5 bases and J lost 3; bases outside the gene matches: 8. Written as DNA, the CDR3 is TGTGCCAGCAGTAACCCCGGGACAGGGTACTACAATGAGCAGTTCTTC. Residues: CASSNPGTGYYNEQFF.

V is TRBV5-5 and J is TRBJ2-2; no definite D call. From germline, CDR1 is SGHKS and CDR2 YYEKEE (reference sequence). V was trimmed by 2 bases and J by 4 bases, leaving 15 bases between them. The CDR3 is 16 amino acids. In DNA form, the CDR3 reads TGTGCCAGCAGCTTCGGGTTCGGAATGAGCACCGGGGAGCTGTTTTTT. Protein: CASSFGFGMSTGELFF.

CDR3 in DNA: TGTGCCAGCAGTTACTCCGGGAGGCACGTCTCCTACGAGCAGTACTTC. Translation gives CASSYSGRHVSYEQYF. V usage is TRBV6-5 and J usage is TRBJ2-7; the match to TRBD2 covers 7 bases. Germline V lookup: CDR1 MNHEY, CDR2 SVGAGI. CDR3 length: 16 residues. The J segment lost 0 bases and the V segment lost 0 bases, leaving 5 bases of the junction unmatched.

The V gene is TRBV28, the J gene TRBJ2-1; D uncertain. Germline V gene sequence: CDR1 MDHEN, CDR2 SYDVKM. The CDR3 covers 17 residues. The V gene lost 8 bases and the J gene lost 0 bases, with 20 bases spanning the gap. CDR3 in DNA: TGTGCCAGCCGTCCTACGATTAGTCGAAACTCCTACAATGAGCAGTTCTTC. Its translation: CASRPTISRNSYNEQFF.

J is TRBJ2-3 and V is TRBV5-4; maybe TRBD2 (6 bases). V dropped 0 bases and J dropped 0 bases, with 11 bases sitting between them. Germline values: CDR1 SGHNT, CDR2 YYREEE (reference sequence). CDR3 length: 16 residues. The CDR3 sequence: CASSLALAVSTDTQYF. In nucleotides, the CDR3 is TGTGCCAGCAGCTTGGCCTTAGCGGTTAGCACAGATACGCAGTATTTT.

The chain has TRBV11-2 and TRBJ2-5; D is perhaps TRBD1 (6 bases). The CDR3 totals 13 residues. V was shortened by 4 bases and J by 5 bases, with 11 bases between the two germline ends. Germline lookup yields CDR1 SGHAT and CDR2 FQNNGV. CDR3 sequence (DNA): TGTGCCAGCAGCTCGCAGGGGCGGGAGACCCAGTACTTC. This sequence encodes CASSSQGRETQYF.

CDR3 sequence: CASSALNRDTTGETQYF. CDR3 DNA: TGTGCCAGCAGCGCACTCAACCGGGACACCACGGGGGAGACCCAGTACTTC. V usage is TRBV9 and J usage is TRBJ2-5; possibly TRBD1 for D (6 bases). CDR3 size: 17 residues. Trimming shortened V by 3 bases and J by 5 bases, and 23 bases separated the two germline ends. Germline-derived CDR1 and CDR2 are SGDLS and YYNGEE.